The rows below give T cell receptor beta chains drawn from one sample of a study of chemoradiotherapy in HPV16-positive cancers. The method was immunoSEQ multiplex PCR; TCRdb's version includes in-frame clones alone and lacks a portion of them. The table has 55,000 to 85,000 clones, more than 70% seen once; the top ten hold 4% to 5%. The sequencing used blood, collected from a patient who underwent chemoradiotherapy. The receptors here all came from a human donor with HPV-associated anogenital cancer. CDR3s include the opening cysteine and the closing phenylalanine or tryptophan. Fields, in order: V gene, D gene, clone size, J gene, CDR3 protein, CDR3 DNA. D genes are given only for firm matches. Clone size is stated in some rows and not others, as once, few, many or a class when expanded.

>TRBV6-1|-|-|TRBJ2-1
CASSVIHNEQFF
TGTGCCAGCAGTGTAATCCATAATGAGCAGTTCTTC
>TRBV4-2|-|-|TRBJ2-4
CASSQEDSQNIQYF
TGTGCCAGCAGCCAGGAGGACAGCCAAAACATTCAGTACTTC
>TRBV21-1|-|-|TRBJ1-4
CASRHRATNEKLFF
TGTGCCAGCAGGCACAGGGCAACTAATGAAAAACTGTTTTTT
>TRBV5-4|-|-|TRBJ2-3
CASSLRDGTDTQYF
TGTGCCAGCAGCCTCCGGGACGGCACAGATACGCAGTATTTT
>TRBV5-1|-|-|TRBJ1-1
CASKQDPSNTEAFF
TGCGCCAGCAAACAGGACCCTTCGAACACTGAAGCTTTCTTT
>TRBV10-2|-|once|TRBJ2-7
CASSQRPYEQYF
TGCGCCAGCAGCCAGAGACCCTACGAGCAGTACTTC
>TRBV5-4|TRBD1|-|TRBJ1-1
CASSIGQGASGTEAFF
TGTGCCAGCAGCATCGGACAGGGGGCGTCAGGGACTGAAGCTTTCTTT
>TRBV5-1|TRBD2|-|TRBJ2-3
CASSPGTSGGTDTQYF
TGCGCCAGCAGCCCGGGGACTAGCGGGGGTACAGATACGCAGTATTTT
>TRBV11-3|-|-|TRBJ2-3
CASSLGQTSTDTQYF
TGTGCCAGCAGCTTGGGGCAGACTAGCACAGATACGCAGTATTTT
>TRBV19|-|-|TRBJ1-5
CASTETASNQPQHF
TGTGCCAGTACTGAGACAGCTAGCAATCAGCCCCAGCATTTT
>TRBV9|TRBD2|-|TRBJ2-2
CASSVRPGLAGAGELFF
TGTGCCAGCAGCGTAAGACCGGGACTAGCGGGAGCCGGGGAGCTGTTTTTT
>TRBV6-5|TRBD1|-|TRBJ1-2
CASSSGQGHYGYTF
TGTGCCAGCAGTTCGGGACAGGGGCACTATGGCTACACCTTC
>TRBV6-5|-|-|TRBJ1-5
CASSYSGQGSNQPQHF
TGTGCCAGCAGTTACTCTGGGCAGGGGAGCAATCAGCCCCAGCATTTT
>TRBV6-5|-|-|TRBJ1-1
CASSQGSTEAFF
TGTGCCAGCAGTCAGGGGAGCACTGAAGCTTTCTTT
>TRBV5-1|-|-|TRBJ2-3
CASSLLDTSTDTQYF
TGCGCCAGCAGCTTGTTAGATACTAGCACAGATACGCAGTATTTT
>TRBV27|TRBD2|-|TRBJ2-1
CASSLSSAGLANYNEQFF
TGTGCCAGCAGTTTATCGTCTGCGGGACTAGCGAACTACAATGAGCAGTTCTTC
>TRBV28|-|-|TRBJ2-6
CASSLLSSGRVLTF
TGTGCCAGCAGTTTATTAAGTTCGGGACGAGTCCTGACTTTC
>TRBV28|-|-|TRBJ2-7
CASSSPGLSYEQYF
TGTGCCAGCAGTTCCCCGGGTCTTTCCTACGAGCAGTACTTC
>TRBV25-1|-|once|TRBJ2-7
CASSESAGPTTYEQYF
TGTGCCAGCAGTGAATCGGCAGGCCCTACCACCTACGAGCAGTACTTC
>TRBV6-6|-|-|TRBJ1-2
CASNQNRHGYTF
TGTGCCAGCAACCAGAACCGCCATGGCTACACCTTC
>TRBV7-9|-|few|TRBJ1-1
CASSLAGMNTEAFF
TGTGCCAGCTCCCTCGCAGGGATGAACACTGAAGCTTTCTTT
>TRBV5-1|-|once|TRBJ2-1
CASSLVPSEYNEQFF
TGCGCCAGCAGCTTGGTCCCCTCCGAGTACAATGAGCAGTTCTTC